This TCR beta chain is drawn from a study of early T cells in non-severe SARS-CoV-2 infection. Whole-study context: Sequencing used unsorted whole-blood bulk RNA, so chains lack pairing. Study-level findings and limits: Matches to VDJdb favored anti-spike CD8 responses and missed private and CD4 specificities.

CDR3 length equals 15 residues. Germline CDR1 reads ENHRY; CDR2 reads SYGVKD. Attached unique molecular identifiers marked individual cDNA molecules. One entry per CDR3 protein, called by TCRdb with MiXCR from the 5' RACE reads. The profile shows about 22,000 distinct CDR3 sequences, 3.5% to 5% of them singletons. This clonotype was counted only a few times. The antigen is undetermined. One end of the junction varies from germline; a read error may be responsible. The TCR was taken from an adult who was a healthcare worker with PCR-confirmed SARS-CoV-2 infection or an uninfected control (not recorded which). The specimen sequenced was whole blood. The chain joins TRBV10-3 to TRBJ2-7, with D possibly called TRBD1 or TRBD2 (6 bases each). CDR3 in DNA: TGTGCCATCAGTGATAAGGGGGGACCATCCTCCGAGCAGTACTTC. Translation gives CAISDKGGPSSEQYF.